This entry describes one T cell receptor (beta chain). Antigen: not known. The sample is drawn from a study of Ad26.COV2.S vaccination and SARS-CoV-2 variants. Study at large: Intramuscularly, Ad26.COV2.S was given either once or twice, 56 days apart. Study-wide findings and caveats: Placebo and vaccine recipients had non-spike TCR breadth that was similar.

Treatment described: around 19 received Ad26.COV2.S at low or high dose, single or two shots; roughly 5 received placebo; per-sample allocation not given. Sampling happened 63 days after the first vaccine or placebo injection. Expressing Wuhan-strain SARS-CoV-2 spike, an Ad26 vector served as the vaccine. Germline-derived CDR1 and CDR2 are MNHEY and SVGAGI. V was shortened by 6 bases and J by 7 bases, with 17 bases between the two germline ends. The CDR3 has 14 residues. The method was immunoSEQ multiplex PCR; TCRdb's version includes in-frame clones alone and lacks a portion of them. The sample consists of roughly 320,000 clones, about nine tenths of them appearing once.

The chain links TRBV6-5 to TRBJ2-3; D remains ambiguous. This clonotype was obtained from a person aged 18 to 59 who received the Ad26.COV2.S COVID-19 vaccine or a placebo. This specimen was peripheral blood, taken in a trial of Ad26.COV2.S vaccine versus placebo. CDR3: CASSPAQLLHTQYF. The CDR3 DNA follows: TGTGCCAGCAGCCCCGCACAGTTATTACATACGCAGTATTTT.